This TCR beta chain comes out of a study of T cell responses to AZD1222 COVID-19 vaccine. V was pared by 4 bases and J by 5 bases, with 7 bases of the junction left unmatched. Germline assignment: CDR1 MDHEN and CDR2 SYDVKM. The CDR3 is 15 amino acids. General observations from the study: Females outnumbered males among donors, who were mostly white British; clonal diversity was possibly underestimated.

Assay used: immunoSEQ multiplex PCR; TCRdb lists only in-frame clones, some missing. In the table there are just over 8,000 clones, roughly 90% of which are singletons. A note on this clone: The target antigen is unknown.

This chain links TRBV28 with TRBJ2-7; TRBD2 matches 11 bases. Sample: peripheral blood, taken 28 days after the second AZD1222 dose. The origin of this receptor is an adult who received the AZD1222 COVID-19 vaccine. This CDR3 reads CASSSTSGSVHEQYF. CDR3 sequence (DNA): TGTGCCAGCAGTTCCACTAGCGGGAGCGTCCACGAGCAGTACTTC.